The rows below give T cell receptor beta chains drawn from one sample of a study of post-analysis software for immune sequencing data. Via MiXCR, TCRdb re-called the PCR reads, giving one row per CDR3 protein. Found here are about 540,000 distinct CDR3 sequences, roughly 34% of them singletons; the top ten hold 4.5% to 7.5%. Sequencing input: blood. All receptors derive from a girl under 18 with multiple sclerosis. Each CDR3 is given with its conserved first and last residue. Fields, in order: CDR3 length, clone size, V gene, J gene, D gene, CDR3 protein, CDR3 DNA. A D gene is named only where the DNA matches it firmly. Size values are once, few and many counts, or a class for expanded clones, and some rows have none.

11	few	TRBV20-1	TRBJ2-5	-	CSASTGSRQYF	TGCAGTGCGTCAACAGGGAGCAGGCAGTACTTC
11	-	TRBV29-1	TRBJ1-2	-	CSGYRVDGYTF	TGCAGCGGATACCGCGTCGACGGCTACACCTTC
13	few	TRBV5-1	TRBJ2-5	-	CASSLEGWQTQYF	TGCGCCAGCAGCTTGGAGGGCTGGCAGACCCAGTACTTC
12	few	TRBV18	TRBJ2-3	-	CASSPRGDTQYF	TGTGCCAGCTCACCTCGGGGAGATACGCAGTATTTT
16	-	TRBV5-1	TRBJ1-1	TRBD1	CASSSKTETGETEAFF	TGCGCCAGCAGCTCAAAAACCGAGACAGGGGAGACTGAAGCTTTCTTT
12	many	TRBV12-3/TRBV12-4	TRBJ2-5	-	CASSPLQETQYF	TGTGCCAGCAGTCCACTCCAAGAGACCCAGTACTTC
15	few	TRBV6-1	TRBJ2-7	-	CASSEAQQASYEQYF	TGTGCCAGCAGTGAAGCCCAACAGGCGTCCTACGAGCAGTACTTC
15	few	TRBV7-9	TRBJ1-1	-	CASSLVGLGSDEAFF	TGTGCCAGCAGCTTAGTGGGGTTGGGGTCGGATGAAGCTTTCTTT
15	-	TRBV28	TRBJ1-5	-	CASSLLRLSNQPQHF	TGTGCCAGCAGTTTGTTACGGTTAAGCAATCAGCCCCAGCATTTT
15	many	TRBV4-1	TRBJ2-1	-	CASSRHSSSYNEQFF	TGCGCCAGCAGCCGTCACTCAAGCTCCTACAATGAGCAGTTCTTC
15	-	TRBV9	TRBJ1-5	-	CASSVGVGANQPQHF	TGTGCCAGCAGCGTAGGGGTTGGAGCGAATCAGCCCCAGCATTTT
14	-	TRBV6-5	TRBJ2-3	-	CASSRGHPVDTQYF	TGTGCCAGCAGTAGGGGACACCCGGTTGATACGCAGTATTTT
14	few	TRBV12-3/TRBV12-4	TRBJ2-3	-	CASSHGLQGDTQYF	TGTGCCAGCAGTCACGGACTTCAAGGAGATACGCAGTATTTT
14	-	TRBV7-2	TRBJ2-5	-	CASSLGYASETQYF	TGTGCCAGCAGCTTAGGGTATGCCTCGGAGACCCAGTACTTC
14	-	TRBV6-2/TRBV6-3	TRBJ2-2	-	CAISSRPNTGELFF	TGTGCCATCTCTAGCCGGCCGAACACCGGGGAGCTGTTTTTT
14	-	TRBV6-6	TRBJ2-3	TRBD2	CASRSGGAADTQYF	TGTGCCAGCAGGAGCGGGGGGGCGGCAGATACGCAGTATTTT
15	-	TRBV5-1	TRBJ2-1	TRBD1	CASSLGAGGVNEQFF	TGCGCCAGCAGCTTGGGGGCAGGGGGCGTCAATGAGCAGTTCTTC
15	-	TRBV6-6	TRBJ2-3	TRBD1	CTSSYLGTATDTQYF	TGTACCAGCAGTTACTTAGGGACAGCCACAGATACGCAGTATTTT
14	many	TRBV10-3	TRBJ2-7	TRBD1	CAIREDRGSHEQYF	TGTGCCATCAGGGAGGACAGGGGGAGCCACGAGCAGTACTTC
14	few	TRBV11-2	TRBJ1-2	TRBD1	CASSSEDRGYGYTF	TGTGCCAGCAGCAGCGAGGACAGGGGCTATGGCTACACCTTC
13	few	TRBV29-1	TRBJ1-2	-	CSVSSGVGYGYTF	TGCAGCGTGTCCTCAGGGGTTGGCTATGGCTACACCTTC
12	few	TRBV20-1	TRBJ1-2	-	CSAPLINYGYTF	TGCAGTGCCCCACTTATTAACTATGGCTACACCTTC
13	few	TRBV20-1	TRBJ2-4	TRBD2	CSARLAGFRIQYF	TGCAGTGCTAGACTAGCGGGGTTTCGGATTCAGTACTTC
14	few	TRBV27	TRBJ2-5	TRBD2	CASSLTSPRETQYF	TGTGCCAGCAGTTTGACTAGCCCCCGGGAGACCCAGTACTTC
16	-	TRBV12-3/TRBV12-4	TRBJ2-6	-	CASSATGRPGANVLTF	TGTGCCAGCAGTGCCACAGGGAGGCCTGGGGCCAACGTCCTGACTTTC
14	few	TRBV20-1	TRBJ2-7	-	CSAQGQSLSYEQYF	TGCAGTGCCCAAGGACAGAGCCTCTCCTACGAGCAGTACTTC
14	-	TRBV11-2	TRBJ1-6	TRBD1	CASRWGQLNSPLHF	TGTGCCAGCAGATGGGGACAGCTTAATTCACCCCTCCACTTT
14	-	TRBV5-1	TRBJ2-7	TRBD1	CASSPGQGTHEQYF	TGTGCCAGCAGCCCGGGACAGGGAACCCACGAGCAGTACTTC
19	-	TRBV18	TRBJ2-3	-	CASSPPRSSINQHTDTQYF	TGTGCCAGCTCACCACCAAGGTCGTCAATCAATCAGCACACAGATACGCAGTATTTT
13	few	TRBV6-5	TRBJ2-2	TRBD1	CASGQGDAGELFF	TGTGCCAGCGGGCAGGGGGACGCCGGGGAGCTGTTTTTT
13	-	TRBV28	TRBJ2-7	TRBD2	CASSWTSAVEQYF	TGTGCCAGCAGTTGGACTAGCGCGGTCGAGCAGTACTTC
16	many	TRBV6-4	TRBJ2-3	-	CASSDSWGLSTDTQYF	TGTGCCAGCAGTGACTCTTGGGGACTTAGCACAGATACGCAGTATTTT
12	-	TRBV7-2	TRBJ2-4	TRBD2	CASSPGGREQYF	TGTGCCAGCAGCCCAGGAGGGAGGGAGCAGTACTTC
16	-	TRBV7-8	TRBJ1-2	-	CASSLAHLTAGYGYTF	TGTGCCAGCAGCTTAGCGCATCTGACAGCAGGCTATGGCTACACCTTC
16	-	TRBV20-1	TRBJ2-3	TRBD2	CSARDERAGGIDTQYF	TGCAGTGCTAGAGATGAGAGAGCGGGGGGAATAGATACGCAGTATTTT
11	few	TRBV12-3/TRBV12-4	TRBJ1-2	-	CASSPPGGYTF	TGTGCCAGCAGTCCCCCAGGGGGCTACACCTTC
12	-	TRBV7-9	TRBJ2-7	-	CASSLPRGIPYF	TGTGCCAGCAGTTTGCCTAGGGGGATCCCGTACTTC
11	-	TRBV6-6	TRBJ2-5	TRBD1	CATTGNNEQYF	TGTGCCACGACAGGGAACAATGAGCAGTACTTC
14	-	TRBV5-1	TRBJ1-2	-	CASSLQPSNYGYTF	TGCGCCAGCAGCTTACAGCCCTCCAACTATGGCTACACCTTC
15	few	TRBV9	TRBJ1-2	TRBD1	CASRRLRDRVDGYTF	TGTGCCAGCAGGCGACTCCGGGACAGGGTTGATGGCTACACCTTC